This T cell receptor beta chain is from a study of Ad26.COV2.S vaccination and SARS-CoV-2 variants. The CDR3 contains 14 residues. Between the trimmed V and J ends, which lost 6 bases and 1 base, there was a span of 12 bases. Per germline, CDR1 LNHDA and CDR2 SQIVND (reference sequence). Stated treatment: roughly 19 received Ad26.COV2.S at low or high dose, single or two shots; 5 received placebo; per-sample allocation not given. Sample collection was performed on day 63 after the first vaccine or placebo injection. Using immunoSEQ multiplex PCR, the repertoire was profiled, and TCRdb retains in-frame clones only, with some absent. Of roughly 450,000 clones in the sample, about nine tenths are singletons; the top ten hold 10% to 15%.

This receptor was taken from a person between 18 and 65 years old who received the Ad26.COV2.S COVID-19 vaccine or a placebo. The sample consisted of peripheral blood, taken in a trial of Ad26.COV2.S vaccine versus placebo. V and J are TRBV19 and TRBJ2-5; D uncertain. The CDR3 here is CASSRVAGQETQYF. CDR3 in DNA: TGTGCCAGTAGCCGAGTGGCAGGCCAAGAGACCCAGTACTTC.